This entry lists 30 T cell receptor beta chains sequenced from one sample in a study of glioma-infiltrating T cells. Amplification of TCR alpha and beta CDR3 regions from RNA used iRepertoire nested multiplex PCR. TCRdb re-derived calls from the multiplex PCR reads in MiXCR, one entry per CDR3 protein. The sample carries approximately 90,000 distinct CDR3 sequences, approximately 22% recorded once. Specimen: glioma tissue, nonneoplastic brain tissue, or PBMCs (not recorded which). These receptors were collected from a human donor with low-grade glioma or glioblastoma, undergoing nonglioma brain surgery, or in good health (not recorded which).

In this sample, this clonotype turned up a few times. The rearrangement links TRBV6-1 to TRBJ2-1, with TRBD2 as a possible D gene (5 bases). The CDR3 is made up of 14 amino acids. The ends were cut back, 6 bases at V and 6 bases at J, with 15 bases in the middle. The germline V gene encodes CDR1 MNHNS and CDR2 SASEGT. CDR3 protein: CASSSLPGLNEQFF. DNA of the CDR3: TGTGCCAGCAGCTCCCTCCCCGGACTCAATGAGCAGTTCTTC.

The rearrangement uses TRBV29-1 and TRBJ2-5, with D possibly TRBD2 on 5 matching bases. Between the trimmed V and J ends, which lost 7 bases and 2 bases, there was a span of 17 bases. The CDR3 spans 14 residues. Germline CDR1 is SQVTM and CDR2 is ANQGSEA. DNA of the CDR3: TGCAGCGCCGTCATGAGGGCGCGGCAAGAGACCCAGTACTTC. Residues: CSAVMRARQETQYF.

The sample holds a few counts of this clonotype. CDR3 in amino acids: CASSNPGQVVAEAFF. Written as DNA, the CDR3 is TGTGCCAGTAGTAACCCGGGACAGGTGGTCGCTGAAGCTTTCTTT. The chain uses TRBV19 and TRBJ1-1, with 8 positions matching TRBD1. The junction had 10 bases not matched to a gene; V was cut back by 4 bases and J by 6 bases. Germline CDR1 reads LNHDA; CDR2 reads SQIVND (reference sequence). CDR3 length equals 15 residues.

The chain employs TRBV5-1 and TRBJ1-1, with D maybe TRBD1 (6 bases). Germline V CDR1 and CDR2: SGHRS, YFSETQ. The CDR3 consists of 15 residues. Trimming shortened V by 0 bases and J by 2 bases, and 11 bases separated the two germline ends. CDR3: CASSLDGGANTEAFF. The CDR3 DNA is TGCGCCAGCAGCTTGGATGGGGGCGCAAACACTGAAGCTTTCTTT.

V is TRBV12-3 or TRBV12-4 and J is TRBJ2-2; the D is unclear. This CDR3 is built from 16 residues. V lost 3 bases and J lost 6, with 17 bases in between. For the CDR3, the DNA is TGTGCCAGCAGTTTTGTTTTGGCACGAATTCCCGGGGAGCTGTTTTTT. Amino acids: CASSFVLARIPGELFF.

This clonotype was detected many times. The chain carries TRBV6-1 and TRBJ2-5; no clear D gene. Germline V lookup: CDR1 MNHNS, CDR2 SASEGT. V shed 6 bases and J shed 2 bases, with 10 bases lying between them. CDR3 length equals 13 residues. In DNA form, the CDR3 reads TGTGCCAGCAGCAAAGTGGGGCAAGAGACCCAGTACTTC. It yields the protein CASSKVGQETQYF.

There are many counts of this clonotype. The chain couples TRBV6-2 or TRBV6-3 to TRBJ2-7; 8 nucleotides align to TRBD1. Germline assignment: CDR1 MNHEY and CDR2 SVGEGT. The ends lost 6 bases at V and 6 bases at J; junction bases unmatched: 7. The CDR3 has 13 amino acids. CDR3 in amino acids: CASRPIDRGEQYF. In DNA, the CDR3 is TGTGCCAGCAGGCCCATAGACAGGGGCGAGCAGTACTTC.

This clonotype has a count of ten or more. The CDR3 DNA sequence: TGCAGTGCAAGACAGATGAACACTGAAGCTTTCTTT. This sequence encodes CSARQMNTEAFF. The V and J genes are TRBV20-1 and TRBJ1-1; possible D gene TRBD1, 5 bases. The V and J ends lost 6 bases and 0 bases respectively, with 8 bases between them. CDR1 is DFQATT and CDR2 is SNEGSKA in the germline V gene (reference sequence). The CDR3 is made up of 12 amino acids.

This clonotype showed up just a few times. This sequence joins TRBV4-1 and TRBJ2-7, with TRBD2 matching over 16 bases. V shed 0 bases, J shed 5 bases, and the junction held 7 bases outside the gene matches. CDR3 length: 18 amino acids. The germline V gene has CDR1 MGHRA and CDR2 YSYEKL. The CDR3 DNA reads TGCGCCAGCAGCCAAGATGGGACTAGCGGGAGGGTACGCCACGAGCAGTACTTC. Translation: CASSQDGTSGRVRHEQYF.

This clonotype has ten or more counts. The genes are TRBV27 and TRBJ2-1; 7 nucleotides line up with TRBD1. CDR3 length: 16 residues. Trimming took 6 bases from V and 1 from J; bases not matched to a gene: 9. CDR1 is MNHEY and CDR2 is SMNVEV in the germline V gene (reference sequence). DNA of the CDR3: TGTGCCAGCAGCTCCGACAGGGTTAAGTCCTACAATGAGCAGTTCTTC. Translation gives CASSSDRVKSYNEQFF.

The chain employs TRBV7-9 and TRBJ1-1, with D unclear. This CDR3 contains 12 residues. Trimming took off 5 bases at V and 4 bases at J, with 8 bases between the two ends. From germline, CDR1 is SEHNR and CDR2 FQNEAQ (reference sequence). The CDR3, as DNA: TGTGCCAGCAGCCCGGCAGTCACTGAAGCTTTCTTT. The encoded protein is CASSPAVTEAFF. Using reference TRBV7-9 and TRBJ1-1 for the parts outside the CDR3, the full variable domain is DTGVSQNPRHKITKRGQNVTFRCDPISEHNRLYWYRQTLGQGPEFLTYFQNEAQLEKSRLLSDRFSAERPKGSFSTLEIQRTEQGDSAMYLCASSPAVTEAFFGQGTRLTVV.

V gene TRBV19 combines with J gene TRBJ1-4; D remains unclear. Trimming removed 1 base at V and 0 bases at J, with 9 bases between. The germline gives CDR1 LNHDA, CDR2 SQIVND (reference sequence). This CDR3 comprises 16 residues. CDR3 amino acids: CASSIGNRPTNEKLFF. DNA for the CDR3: TGTGCCAGTAGTATAGGAAACAGACCAACTAATGAAAAACTGTTTTTT.

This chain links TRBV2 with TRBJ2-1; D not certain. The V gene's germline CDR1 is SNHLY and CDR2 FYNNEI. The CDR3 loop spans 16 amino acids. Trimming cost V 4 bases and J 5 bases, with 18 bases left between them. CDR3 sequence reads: CASSGWRALVNNEQFF. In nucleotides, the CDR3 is TGTGCCAGCAGTGGGTGGCGAGCCTTGGTTAACAATGAGCAGTTCTTC.

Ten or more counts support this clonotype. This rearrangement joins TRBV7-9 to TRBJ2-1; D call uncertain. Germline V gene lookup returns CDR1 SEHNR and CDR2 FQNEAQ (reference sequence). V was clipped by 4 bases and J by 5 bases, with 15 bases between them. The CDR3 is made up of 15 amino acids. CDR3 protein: CASSSGPWENNEQFF. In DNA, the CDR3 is TGTGCCAGCAGCTCCGGGCCCTGGGAAAACAATGAGCAGTTCTTC. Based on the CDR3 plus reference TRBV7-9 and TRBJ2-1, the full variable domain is DTGVSQNPRHKITKRGQNVTFRCDPISEHNRLYWYRQTLGQGPEFLTYFQNEAQLEKSRLLSDRFSAERPKGSFSTLEIQRTEQGDSAMYLCASSSGPWENNEQFFGPGTRLTVL.

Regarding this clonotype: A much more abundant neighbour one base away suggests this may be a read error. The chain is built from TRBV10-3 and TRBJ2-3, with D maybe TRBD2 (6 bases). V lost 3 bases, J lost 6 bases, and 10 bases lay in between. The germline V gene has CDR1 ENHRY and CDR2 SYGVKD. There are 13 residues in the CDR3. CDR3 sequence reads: CAISDGGDDTQYF. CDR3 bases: TGTGCCATCAGTGACGGGGGAGACGATACGCAGTATTTT.

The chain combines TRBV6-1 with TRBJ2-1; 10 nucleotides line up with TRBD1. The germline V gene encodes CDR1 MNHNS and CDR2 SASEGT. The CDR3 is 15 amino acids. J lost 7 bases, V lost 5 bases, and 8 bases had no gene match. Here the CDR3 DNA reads TGTGCCAGCAGTAGGTCAGACAGGGGGCAGAATGAGCAGTTCTTC. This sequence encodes CASSRSDRGQNEQFF.

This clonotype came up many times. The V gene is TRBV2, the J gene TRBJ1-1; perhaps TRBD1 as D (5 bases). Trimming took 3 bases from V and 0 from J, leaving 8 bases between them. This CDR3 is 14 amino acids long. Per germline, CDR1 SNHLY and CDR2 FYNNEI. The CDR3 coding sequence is TGTGCCAGCAGTGAGCAGGGCTTGAACACTGAAGCTTTCTTT. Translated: CASSEQGLNTEAFF.

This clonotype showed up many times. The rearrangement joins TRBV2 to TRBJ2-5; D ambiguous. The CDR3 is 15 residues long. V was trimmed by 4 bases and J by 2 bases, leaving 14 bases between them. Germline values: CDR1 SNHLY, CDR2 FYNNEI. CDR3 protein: CASSVRVLLQETQYF. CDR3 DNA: TGTGCCAGCAGTGTCCGGGTCCTACTGCAAGAGACCCAGTACTTC. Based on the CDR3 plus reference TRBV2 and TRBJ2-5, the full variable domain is EPEVTQTPSHQVTQMGQEVILRCVPISNHLYFYWYRQILGQKVEFLVSFYNNEISEKSEIFDDQFSVERPDGSNFTLKIRSTKLEDSAMYFCASSVRVLLQETQYFGPGTRLLVL.

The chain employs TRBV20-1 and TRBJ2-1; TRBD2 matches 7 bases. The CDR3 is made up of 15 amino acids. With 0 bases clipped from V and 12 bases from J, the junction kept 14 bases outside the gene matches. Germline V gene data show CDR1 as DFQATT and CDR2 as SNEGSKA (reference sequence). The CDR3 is CSARDGLVGTSVQFF. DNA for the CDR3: TGCAGTGCTAGAGATGGACTAGTAGGAACCAGTGTGCAGTTCTTC.

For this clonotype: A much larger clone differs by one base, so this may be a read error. The CDR3 loop reads CASSEMRRKVSGSTIYF. The CDR3 DNA reads TGTGCCAGCAGTGAAATGCGTAGAAAAGTCTCTGGAAGCACCATATATTTT. The chain couples TRBV2 to TRBJ1-3; D gene uncertain. The CDR3 consists of 17 residues. CDR1 is SNHLY, CDR2 FYNNEI, per germline.

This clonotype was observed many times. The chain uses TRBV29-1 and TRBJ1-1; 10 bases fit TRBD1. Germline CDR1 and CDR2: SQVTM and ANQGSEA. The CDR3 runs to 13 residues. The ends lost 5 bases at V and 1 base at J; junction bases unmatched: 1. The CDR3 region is CSVRTGGNTEAFF. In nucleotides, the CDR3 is TGCAGCGTTCGGACAGGGGGGAACACTGAAGCTTTCTTT. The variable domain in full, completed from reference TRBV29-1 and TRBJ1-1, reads SAVISQKPSRDICQRGTSLTIQCQVDSQVTMMFWYRQQPGQSLTLIATANQGSEATYESGFVIDKFPISRPNLTFSTLTVSNMSPEDSSIYLCSVRTGGNTEAFFGQGTRLTVV.

Here the CDR3 DNA reads TGTGCCAGCAGCTTAGCGGGACTTTACTATGGCTACACCTTC. Translating it yields CASSLAGLYYGYTF. V and J are TRBV7-9 and TRBJ1-2; D possibly corresponds to TRBD1 (5 bases). Germline-derived CDR1 and CDR2 are SEHNR and FQNEAQ (reference sequence). V lost 0 bases and J lost 3, with 8 bases in between. This CDR3 has 14 residues.

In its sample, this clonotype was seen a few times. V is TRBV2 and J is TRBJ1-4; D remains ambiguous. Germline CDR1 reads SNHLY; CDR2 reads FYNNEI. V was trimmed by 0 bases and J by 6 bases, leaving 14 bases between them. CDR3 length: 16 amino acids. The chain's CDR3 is CASSEALGARYEKLFF. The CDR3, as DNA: TGTGCCAGCAGTGAAGCGCTTGGCGCACGTTATGAAAAACTGTTTTTT.

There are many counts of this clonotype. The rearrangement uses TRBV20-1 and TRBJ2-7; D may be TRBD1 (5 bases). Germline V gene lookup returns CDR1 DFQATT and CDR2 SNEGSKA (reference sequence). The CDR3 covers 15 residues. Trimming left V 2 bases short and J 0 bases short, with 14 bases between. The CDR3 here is CSARPDSDSSYEQYF. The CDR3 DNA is TGCAGTGCTAGACCCGACAGCGATAGCTCCTACGAGCAGTACTTC.

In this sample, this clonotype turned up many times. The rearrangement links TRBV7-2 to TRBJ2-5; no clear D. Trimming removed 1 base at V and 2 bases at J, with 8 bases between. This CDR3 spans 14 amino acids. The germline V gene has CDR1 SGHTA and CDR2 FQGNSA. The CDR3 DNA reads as TGTGCCAGCAGCTTAGTCAGCAGACAAGAGACCCAGTACTTC. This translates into CASSLVSRQETQYF.

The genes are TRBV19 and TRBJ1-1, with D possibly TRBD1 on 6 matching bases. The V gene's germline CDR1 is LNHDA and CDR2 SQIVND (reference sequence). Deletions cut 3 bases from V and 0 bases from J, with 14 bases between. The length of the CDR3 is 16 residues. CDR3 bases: TGTGCCAGTAGTATCCCGGGACACCCCATGAACACTGAAGCTTTCTTT. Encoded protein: CASSIPGHPMNTEAFF.

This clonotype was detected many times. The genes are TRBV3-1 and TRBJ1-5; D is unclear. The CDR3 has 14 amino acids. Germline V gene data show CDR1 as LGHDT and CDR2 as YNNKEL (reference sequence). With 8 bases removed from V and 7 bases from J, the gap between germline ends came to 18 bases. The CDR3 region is CASSVVPGGQPQHF. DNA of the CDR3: TGTGCCAGCTCGGTAGTCCCTGGTGGGCAGCCCCAGCATTTT. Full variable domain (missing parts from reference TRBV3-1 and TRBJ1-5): DTAVSQTPKYLVTQMGNDKSIKCEQNLGHDTMYWYKQDSKKFLKIMFSYNNKELIINETVPNRFSPKSPDKAHLNLHINSLELGDSAVYFCASSVVPGGQPQHFGDGTRLSIL.

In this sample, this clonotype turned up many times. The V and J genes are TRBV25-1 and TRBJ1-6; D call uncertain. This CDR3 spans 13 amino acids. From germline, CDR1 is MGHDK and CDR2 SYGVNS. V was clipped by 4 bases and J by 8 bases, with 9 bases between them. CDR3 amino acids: CASSVGNYSPLHF. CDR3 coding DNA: TGTGCCAGCAGTGTAGGGAATTATTCACCCCTCCACTTT.

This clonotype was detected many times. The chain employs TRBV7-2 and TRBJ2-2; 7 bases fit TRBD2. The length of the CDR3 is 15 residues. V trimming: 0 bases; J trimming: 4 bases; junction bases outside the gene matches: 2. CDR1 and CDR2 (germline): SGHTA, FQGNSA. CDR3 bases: TGTGCCAGCAGCTTAGCGGGGGGGACCACCGGGGAGCTGTTTTTT. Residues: CASSLAGGTTGELFF.

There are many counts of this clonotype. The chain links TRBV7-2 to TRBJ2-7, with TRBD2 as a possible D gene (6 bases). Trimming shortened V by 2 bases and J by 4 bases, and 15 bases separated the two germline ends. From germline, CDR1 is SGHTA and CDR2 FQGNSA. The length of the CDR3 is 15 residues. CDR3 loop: CASSLSGGIQYEQYF. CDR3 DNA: TGTGCCAGCAGCTTATCAGGCGGGATACAGTACGAGCAGTACTTC. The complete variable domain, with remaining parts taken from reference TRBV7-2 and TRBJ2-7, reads GAGVSQSPSNKVTEKGKDVELRCDPISGHTALYWYRQSLGQGLEFLIYFQGNSAPDKSGLPSDRFSAERTGGSVSTLTIQRTQQEDSAVYLCASSLSGGIQYEQYFGPGTRLTVT.